These 2 T cell receptor beta chains were all obtained from the same sample, sequenced in a study of PD-1 blockade in classical Hodgkin lymphoma. Regarding time point: cycle 4 day 1 (C4D1), after six to seven weeks of nivolumab. Relapse after autologous stem cell transplantation occurred in every patient, and brentuximab vedotin exposure varied. Sequencing used immunoSEQ multiplex PCR; TCRdb keeps in-frame clones, though not all of them. Of about 22,000 clones listed, around three quarters are singletons. Here the sequenced sample was peripheral blood mononuclear cells (PBMCs), taken before the fourth cycle of nivolumab. The source is a human donor with classical Hodgkin lymphoma.

The CDR3 reads CSVEGLGYTEAFF. CDR3 sequence (DNA): TGCAGCGTTGAGGGTCTGGGATACACTGAAGCTTTCTTT. The rearrangement joins TRBV29-1 to TRBJ1-1, with D unclear. Trimming removed 3 bases from V and 3 bases from J, with 11 bases in between. The CDR3 contains 13 residues. Germline V gene data show CDR1 as SQVTM and CDR2 as ANQGSEA.

The chain recombines TRBV4-1 with TRBJ2-1; D is unresolved. Trimming shortened V by 2 bases and J by 7 bases, and 9 bases separated the two germline ends. The germline V gene has CDR1 MGHRA and CDR2 YSYEKL. This CDR3 contains 13 residues. The CDR3 DNA reads as TGCGCCAGCAGCCAACTTCTAGTAAATGAGCAGTTCTTC. Amino acids: CASSQLLVNEQFF.